The rows below give T cell receptor beta chains drawn from one sample of a study of molecular identifiers for immune sequencing clone quantification. Each CDR3 protein gets one entry after TCRdb re-called the PCR reads with MiXCR. The sample records fewer than 350,000 distinct CDR3 sequences, around a fifth being singletons. Material for sequencing was naive CD8+ T cells from blood, with Jurkat cell RNA spiked in. Receptors were obtained from a human donor in good health. Some libraries in this study had Jurkat cell RNA spiked in. CDR3s leave out the opening cysteine and the closing phenylalanine or tryptophan. Each record gives: V gene, CDR3 protein.

>TRBV28
ASSYTENAEAF
>TRBV27
AGSRTGGLGYEQY
>TRBV19
ASSLQLASSTDTQY
>TRBV14
ASSQEQGYYYEQY
>TRBV6-2/TRBV6-3
ASSYDRGEYNEQF
>TRBV28
ASSPPRVAGRYEQY
>TRBV5-1
ASSLDSIYEQY
>TRBV6-1
ATPAADTQY
>TRBV27
ASSLRTASYEQY
>TRBV20-1
SVRDGFSYNSPLH
>TRBV19
ASRQGATDTQY